Sequencing of this T cell receptor (beta chain) was carried out in a study of blood T cell repertoires in COVID-19. TCRdb's table, derived via immunoSEQ multiplex PCR, lists solely in-frame clones and lacks some. Of around 150,000 clones in the sample, about 86% were seen once. From germline, CDR1 is SGHTA and CDR2 FQGTGA. The ends lost 5 bases at V and 0 bases at J; junction bases unmatched: 5. The CDR3 is made up of 16 amino acids. The chain combines TRBV7-3 with TRBJ2-4, with 9 bases matching TRBD2. Sequencing was carried out using peripheral blood. The receptor was isolated from a man aged 55 to 70 with acute or convalescent COVID-19. The CDR3 loop reads CASSNPTSGAKNIQYF. CDR3 in DNA: TGTGCCAGCAGCAACCCGACTAGCGGAGCCAAAAACATTCAGTACTTC.